The source of this TCR beta chain is a study of blood T cell repertoires in COVID-19 (dated by TCRdb to 2018 to 2021). Background on the whole study: The collaborator samples originated in the United States, Italy and Spain and spanned the acute and convalescent phases of COVID-19. The prospective study material was composed of cDNA or gDNA derived from T cells, B-cell-depleted T cells, or PBMCs. The dataset comprised deeply sampled blood TCRbeta repertoires from subjects exposed to, actively infected with, or recovered from COVID-19. The repertoires were released in a freely available public database intended as a resource for research on the immune response to SARS-CoV-2. The samples were drawn from the first 160 participants of the ongoing ImmuneRACE study and from some 1,300 subjects provided by 6 global collaborators. The sample metadata nearly always contained a de-identified subject ID, COVID-19 status, age in years and sex. Where available, HLA class I and class II types were obtained from metadata supplied by the sample provider rather than from assay-based typing.

According to the germline V gene, CDR1 reads SGDLS and CDR2 reads YYNGEE. V trim: 0 bases; J trim: 8 bases; unmatched bases: 7. From cysteine to phenylalanine, the CDR3 is 15 amino acids long. Only CDR3 DNA is held: 45 bases, read in frame from base 1. TCRbeta CDR3 regions were amplified from genomic DNA by means of the immunoSEQ Assay, a bias-controlled multiplex PCR. Per the authors' processing: Nucleated cell counts per sample were estimated from amplification of reference gene primers within the assay. Sequence reads were collapsed and filtered to measure the absolute abundance of every unique TCRbeta CDR3 rearrangement. For each sample, productive Simpson clonality was calculated as the square root of Simpson's diversity index over productive rearrangements. Sourced from immuneACCESS, this table was stored by TCRdb with only in-frame sequences that have V and J called. A share of the clones is absent; for the studies checked, an unresolved V gene accounts for under half, and the remainder has no known explanation. The D gene and trimming were derived from the DNA, and the V and J assignments and clone size from that table. The sample has about 210,000 clones on record, approximately 84% of them singletons. The biggest ten clones account for 6% to 8.5% of the sample.

The collaborating institutions used their own protocols to collect whole blood in K2EDTA tubes. Collaborator samples were shipped for TCRbeta analysis as frozen whole blood, isolated PBMCs, or DNA extracted from either sample type. Remarks on this clone: Its antigen remains unidentified. Qualities for individual bases were not recorded, and no much larger clone is one base off.

On the study overall, not on this receptor specifically: The amount of clinical and demographic metadata varied by source and participant and was provided uncurated.

The sequenced sample was peripheral blood. The chain was built from TRBV9 and TRBJ1-4; 7 bases in the junction line up with TRBD1. The sequence came from a woman in her fifties or sixties with active or convalescent COVID-19. The CDR3 amino acid sequence is: CASSVGGTAAEKLFF. The DNA reads as follows: TGTGCCAGCAGCGTAGGGGGGACAGCTGCGGAAAAACTGTTTTTT.